These 18 T cell receptor beta chains came from one sample sequenced in a study of naive and memory T cell subsets. TCR cDNA received a 3' ligated oligonucleotide that carried a UMI. The SP2 primer and nested alpha and beta constant region primers amplified ligated cDNA in four rounds. TCRdb independently ran MiXCR on the UMI-ligation and nested PCR reads; one entry per CDR3 protein. The sample comprises about 26,000 distinct CDR3 sequences, under 6.5% of which are singletons, and approximately 7% rests with the top ten. The sequencing sample was made of blood. Receptors were obtained from an adult in good health.

This clonotype came up many times. V and J are TRBV20-1 and TRBJ2-7; TRBD1 matches at 8 bases. V lost 6 bases, J lost 0 bases, and 16 bases stayed unmatched. This CDR3 region has 17 residues. Germline loops: CDR1 DFQATT, CDR2 SNEGSKA (reference sequence). CDR3 coding DNA: TGCAGTGCCCGGGGAGGAGGACAGGGCTCCTTCTCCTACGAGCAGTACTTC. Translation: CSARGGGQGSFSYEQYF.

This clonotype appeared a few times. This may come from a read error, since a much larger clone is one base off. V and J are TRBV2 and TRBJ2-1; no definite D call. Trimming stripped 1 base from V and 9 bases from J, with 13 bases between. This CDR3 comprises 14 residues. From germline, CDR1 is SNHLY and CDR2 FYNNEI. CDR3 region: CASSEGRSRGEQFF. The DNA for the CDR3 is TGTGCCAGCAGTGAAGGCAGGAGCCGAGGTGAGCAGTTCTTC.

CDR3 in amino acids: CASSYNTGNQPQHF. The CDR3 nucleotides read TGTGCCAGCAGTTACAATACAGGCAATCAGCCCCAGCATTTT. V usage is TRBV6-6 and J usage is TRBJ1-5, with D uncertain. From germline, CDR1 is MNHNY and CDR2 SVGAGI (reference sequence). The length of the CDR3 is 14 residues. Trimming removed 2 bases at V and 2 bases at J, with 7 bases between.

There are many counts of this clonotype. The chain combines TRBV24-1 with TRBJ1-5; no definite D call. Germline CDR1 is KGHDR and CDR2 is SFDVKD. The CDR3 extends over 16 amino acids. The V gene lost 2 bases and the J gene lost 3 bases, with 13 bases spanning the gap. The CDR3 loop is CATSDSDQWDNQPQHF. CDR3 nucleotide sequence: TGTGCCACCAGTGATTCCGACCAGTGGGACAATCAGCCCCAGCATTTT.

This clonotype occurred many times. The chain recombines TRBV5-1 with TRBJ1-2; D might be TRBD1 (5 bases). Germline CDR1 SGHRS, CDR2 YFSETQ. The CDR3 has 14 amino acids. The V gene lost 3 bases and the J gene lost 8 bases, with 17 bases spanning the gap. CDR3: CASSSDSQGGGYTF. In DNA form, the CDR3 reads TGCGCCAGCAGCTCTGACAGTCAAGGTGGCGGCTACACCTTC.

This clonotype was counted only a few times. CDR3 in amino acids: CASSQDGGLAGVKTHNEQFF. The CDR3 coding sequence is TGTGCCAGCAGCCAAGATGGGGGACTAGCGGGAGTGAAGACCCACAATGAGCAGTTCTTC. The gene calls are TRBV3-1 and TRBJ2-1; TRBD2 aligns across 14 bases. CDR3 size: 20 residues. The V and J ends lost 0 bases and 5 bases, in that order; junction bases with no gene match: 12. Germline values: CDR1 LGHDT, CDR2 YNNKEL (reference sequence).

This clonotype came up many times. The gene calls are TRBV7-9 and TRBJ2-2; weak D call: TRBD1 (6 bases). The CDR3 extends over 15 amino acids. CDR1 is SEHNR, CDR2 FQNEAQ, per germline (reference sequence). Deletions cut 5 bases from V and 5 bases from J, with 15 bases between. This CDR3 is CASSLITGKTGELFF. The CDR3 DNA follows: TGTGCCAGCAGCCTAATCACAGGGAAAACCGGGGAGCTGTTTTTT.

This clonotype showed up just a few times. The chain links TRBV6-6 to TRBJ2-4; no clear D gene. Germline loops: CDR1 MNHNY, CDR2 SVGAGI (reference sequence). This CDR3 comprises 15 residues. Trimming left V 4 bases short and J 6 bases short, with 16 bases between. CDR3 nucleotide sequence: TGTGCCAGCAGTTCCTCGGGTCTCCGCGGAAACATTCAGTACTTC. This sequence encodes CASSSSGLRGNIQYF.

A remark on this clonotype: This sequence may be a read error, since a much larger clone differs from it by one base. The chain carries TRBV6-2 or TRBV6-3 and TRBJ2-1, with 8 bases aligning to TRBD2. The CDR3 contains 16 residues. Germline CDR1 MNHEY, CDR2 SVGEGT. The CDR3 is CASSYAIAGIHNGQFF. For the CDR3, the DNA is TGTGCCAGCAGTTACGCGATAGCGGGAATCCACAATGGGCAGTTCTTC.

This clonotype was recorded many times. V gene TRBV29-1 combines with J gene TRBJ1-2, with no clear D. V shed 6 bases and J shed 2 bases, with 16 bases lying between them. The CDR3 loop spans 14 amino acids. Germline loops: CDR1 SQVTM, CDR2 ANQGSEA. This chain's CDR3 is CSVDAREANYGYTF. The CDR3 DNA reads TGCAGCGTCGACGCGCGGGAAGCAAACTATGGCTACACCTTC.

This clonotype was seen a few times. This chain uses TRBV29-1 with TRBJ2-1; 7 bases align to TRBD2. Germline V gene sequence: CDR1 SQVTM, CDR2 ANQGSEA. CDR3 length equals 15 residues. With 7 bases clipped from V and 6 bases from J, the junction kept 15 bases outside the gene matches. The CDR3 nucleotides are TGCAGCGGGGCCCTGGGGGGGGGTCTGGGCAATGAGCAGTTCTTC. It translates to CSGALGGGLGNEQFF.

This clonotype was detected ten times or more. The chain links TRBV2 to TRBJ2-5, with 8 bases aligning to TRBD2. Per the germline V gene, CDR1 is SNHLY and CDR2 is FYNNEI. J lost 5 bases, V lost 5 bases, and 7 bases had no gene match. The CDR3 has 14 amino acids. CDR3 DNA sequence: TGTGCCAGCAGTCTTCCGGGACTAGGGGAGACCCAGTACTTC. It encodes CASSLPGLGETQYF.

This clonotype occurred a few times. This chain uses TRBV6-1 with TRBJ2-5; weak D call: TRBD1 (7 bases). Germline CDR1 MNHNS, CDR2 SASEGT. V lost 6 bases, J lost 4 bases, and 12 bases lay in between. The CDR3 runs to 13 residues. CDR3 coding DNA: TGTGCCAGCAGCCAGGGGGGCCCAGAGACCCAGTACTTC. Its protein is CASSQGGPETQYF.

The chain carries TRBV6-5 and TRBJ2-7, with D unresolved. The CDR3 extends over 11 amino acids. V was clipped by 5 bases and J by 5 bases, with 7 bases between them. Germline CDR1 and CDR2: MNHEY and SVGAGI. As DNA, the CDR3 is TGTGCCAGCAGTGCCCCAGACGAGCAGTACTTC. Translating it yields CASSAPDEQYF.

This clonotype was observed at least ten times. The chain has TRBV27 and TRBJ2-3; 14 bases map to TRBD2. Trimming at V came to 5 bases and at J to 4 bases, leaving 11 bases not matched to a gene. This CDR3 comprises 18 residues. The germline gives CDR1 MNHEY, CDR2 SMNVEV (reference sequence). The DNA for the CDR3 is TGTGCCAGCAGTCCTAGGGCGACTAGCGGGAGGGCCTCAGATACGCAGTATTTT. Protein sequence: CASSPRATSGRASDTQYF.

This clonotype has at least ten counts. This chain links TRBV7-2 with TRBJ2-3; 7 bases fit TRBD2. Trimming cost V 8 bases and J 2 bases; bases outside gene matches: 7. CDR3 length: 14 amino acids. Germline V gene lookup returns CDR1 SGHTA and CDR2 FQGNSA. Written as DNA, the CDR3 is TGTGCCAGCTCGGGGGGACTTATCACAGATACGCAGTATTTT. It is translated as CASSGGLITDTQYF.

This clonotype was counted ten times or more. V gene TRBV4-1 combines with J gene TRBJ2-3, with TRBD2 identical over 10 bases. Losses at the gene ends were 0 bases for V and 5 bases for J; bases not matched to a gene: 5. The germline V gene has CDR1 MGHRA and CDR2 YSYEKL. The length of the CDR3 is 16 residues. The CDR3 loop is CASSQDQSGRGDTQYF. The CDR3 nucleotides are TGCGCCAGCAGCCAAGATCAGAGCGGGAGGGGAGATACGCAGTATTTT.

This clonotype was seen many times. CDR3 sequence (DNA): TGCGCCAGCAGCCAAGATGGTCCGGCTGGGGCCAACGTCCTGACTTTC. It yields the protein CASSQDGPAGANVLTF. The chain uses TRBV4-3 and TRBJ2-6; the D is unclear. Trimming left V 0 bases short and J 2 bases short, with 8 bases between. The germline CDR1 and CDR2 sequences are LGHNA and YSLEER. The CDR3 spans 16 residues.